This entry describes one T cell receptor (beta chain). The entry originates in a study of technical replicates of blood from several donors. The V and J ends lost 7 bases and 4 bases, in that order; junction bases with no gene match: 7. Germline values: CDR1 MNHNY, CDR2 SVGAGI (reference sequence). This CDR3 is 15 amino acids long. The method was immunoSEQ multiplex PCR; TCRdb's version includes in-frame clones alone and lacks a portion of them. The sample consists of 50,000 to 80,000 clones, approximately 88% of them appearing once. This chain uses TRBV6-6 with TRBJ2-2; 9 bases map to TRBD1. The TCR comes from a human donor in good health. Some clones in this sample may be carry-over from other donors' samples. Material for sequencing was PBMCs. CDR3 sequence reads: CASTTGTGLTGELFF. The CDR3 DNA is TGTGCCAGCACCACCGGGACAGGGCTCACCGGGGAGCTGTTTTTT.